This T cell receptor (beta chain) was captured in a study of CD8+CD57+ T cells in acquired aplastic anemia. The authors sequenced patients whose flow cytometry had shown CD8+CD57+ cell expansion. The CDR3 has 14 amino acids. This clonotype was observed a single time. One base away lies a much larger clone, so this may be a sequencing read error. TCR beta VDJ and CDR3 were profiled, and genomic DNA was the template. From the reads, TCRdb called clonotypes with MiXCR, one entry per CDR3 protein. Among about 240,000 distinct CDR3 sequences listed, 45% to 50% were seen once. The genes are TRBV12-3 or TRBV12-4 and TRBJ2-1; D uncertain. This receptor was obtained from a human donor with aplastic anemia. Sequencing was done on a sample of sorted CD4+, CD8+, or CD8+CD57+ T cells (not recorded which) from PBMCs. The CDR3 DNA follows: TGTGCCAGCAGTTTTAACGGCAACTACAGTGAGCAGTTCTTC. This translates into CASSFNGNYSEQFF.